This TCR beta chain was retrieved from a study of cytomegalovirus exposure and HLA in healthy donors. The CDR3 consists of 15 residues. Trimming cost V 6 bases and J 6 bases, with 18 bases left between them. Germline V gene sequence: CDR1 MNHEY, CDR2 SVGAGI. This PCR relied on a set of 60 Vbeta primers and 13 Jbeta primers. The method was immunoSEQ multiplex PCR; TCRdb's version includes in-frame clones alone and lacks a portion of them. The table lists tens of thousands of clones, 62% of them singletons. This chain joins TRBV6-5 and TRBJ1-5; the D gene is possibly TRBD1 (5 bases). The receptor comes from a male donor in good health and CMV-seropositive. Input material: PBMCs. Here the CDR3 reads CASSPREGMSQPQHF. The CDR3 region has the DNA TGTGCCAGCAGCCCCCGGGAGGGGATGTCTCAGCCCCAGCATTTT.